This T cell receptor beta chain was identified during a study of cytomegalovirus exposure and HLA in healthy donors. Overall study findings and caveats: The study listed around 150 cytomegalovirus-associated TCR beta chains. Later, an analysis found that TCR clusters from the first cohort tended to co-occur in the 95 to 150 validation repertoires.

The donors belonged to the roughly 120-subject validation cohort, separate from the approximately 670-subject first cohort. Sequencing used immunoSEQ multiplex PCR; TCRdb keeps in-frame clones, though not all of them. The sample shows under 400,000 clones, approximately 85% of them seen only once. With 6 bases removed from V and 4 bases from J, the gap between germline ends came to 15 bases. The CDR3 loop spans 14 amino acids. CDR1 and CDR2 from the germline V gene are MNHEY and SVGAGI. Of note for this clone: No antigen is known for it.

The sequence came from a young man in good health and CMV-seronegative. The V and J genes are TRBV6-5 and TRBJ1-1; D perhaps matches TRBD1 (5 bases). Source material: PBMCs. CDR3 sequence: CASRPPAGGTEAFF. CDR3 in DNA: TGTGCCAGCAGGCCTCCCGCGGGGGGCACTGAAGCTTTCTTT.